The 14 T cell receptor beta chains in this list originate from one sample, sequenced in a study of blood T cell repertoires in COVID-19 (dated by TCRdb to 2020 to 2021). The library was obtained by the immunoSEQ multiplex PCR assay. TCRdb took this table from immuneACCESS and kept in-frame rearrangements with V and J called. Such tables lack part of the clones; where checked against another copy, unresolved V genes explain under half of the gap, and the rest is unexplained. The sample data list about 160,000 clones, and about 85% of these were observed just once. Under 6% of the sample is taken by the ten largest. The sample comprised peripheral blood. These receptors came from a woman aged 50 to 60 with COVID-19, enrolled during active disease.

This clone appeared a few times. The genes are TRBV7-9 and TRBJ1-2; TRBD1 matches 7 bases. CDR1 and CDR2 (germline): SEHNR, FQNEAQ (reference sequence). CDR3 size: 16 residues. V lost 5 bases and J lost 0; bases outside the gene matches: 9. CDR3 nucleotides: TGTGCCAGCAGCCTTCCAGGGCAGGGGGCTAACTATGGCTACACCTTC. Encoded protein: CASSLPGQGANYGYTF.

The chain has TRBV19 and TRBJ1-1, with a possible D match to TRBD1 (5 bases). Per germline, CDR1 LNHDA and CDR2 SQIVND (reference sequence). The CDR3 is 13 amino acids. V lost 1 base and J 6 bases, leaving 9 bases between the germline ends. CDR3 sequence (DNA): TGTGCCAGTAGTATAGGGGGCGGACCTGAAGCTTTCTTT. Protein sequence: CASSIGGGPEAFF.

The J gene is TRBJ2-1, the V gene TRBV19; D might be TRBD2 (5 bases). Trimming cost V 6 bases and J 6 bases, with 15 bases left between them. CDR1 is LNHDA and CDR2 is SQIVND in the germline V gene (reference sequence). The CDR3 extends over 14 amino acids. The CDR3 loop reads CASRMVVGSNEQFF. The CDR3 DNA follows: TGTGCCAGTAGGATGGTTGTGGGGAGCAATGAGCAGTTCTTC.

The CDR3 loop is CSASEGQRSYEQYF. The CDR3 region has the DNA TGCAGTGCTAGTGAGGGACAGAGATCCTACGAGCAGTACTTC. The chain carries TRBV20-1 and TRBJ2-7; 7 nucleotides agree with TRBD1. After removal of 3 bases from V and 1 base from J, the junction contained 6 bases not matched to a gene. Per the germline V gene, CDR1 is DFQATT and CDR2 is SNEGSKA (reference sequence). The CDR3 is 14 residues long.

This chain joins TRBV5-1 and TRBJ1-2; D gene unclear. V was pared by 1 base and J by 0 bases, with 13 bases between. The length of the CDR3 is 16 residues. Germline V CDR1 and CDR2: SGHRS, YFSETQ. The CDR3 here is CASSLNGPRANYGYTF. As DNA, the CDR3 is TGCGCCAGCAGCTTGAACGGTCCCCGCGCTAACTATGGCTACACCTTC.

The chain recombines TRBV19 with TRBJ1-4; D is undetermined. The length of the CDR3 is 14 residues. The germline V gene has CDR1 LNHDA and CDR2 SQIVND (reference sequence). The germline V and J ends were trimmed by 7 bases and 5 bases, with 14 bases remaining between them. The CDR3 DNA follows: TGTGCCAGTACCCGCCAGGCATTAAATGAAAAACTGTTTTTT. Protein sequence: CASTRQALNEKLFF.

V usage is TRBV11-3 and J usage is TRBJ2-7; 9 nucleotides match TRBD1. Germline V gene lookup returns CDR1 SGHNT and CDR2 YENEEA. The CDR3 runs 15 residues. V shed 5 bases and J 4 bases; nucleotides not matched to a gene: 9. CDR3 in DNA: TGTGCCAGCAGCCCAAGGCGAGACAGGGGGTACGAGCAGTACTTC. This sequence encodes CASSPRRDRGYEQYF.

The chain carries TRBV11-2 and TRBJ1-1; no firm D call. V was trimmed by 5 bases and J by 1 base, leaving 11 bases between them. Germline assignment: CDR1 SGHAT and CDR2 FQNNGV. This CDR3 is 14 amino acids long. CDR3 nucleotides: TGTGCCAGCAGCCACCGCCGGGGGAACACTGAAGCTTTCTTT. This gives the protein CASSHRRGNTEAFF. The full variable domain, with the rest looked up from reference TRBV11-2 and TRBJ1-1, is EAGVAQSPRYKIIEKRQSVAFWCNPISGHATLYWYQQILGQGPKLLIQFQNNGVVDDSQLPKDRFSAERLKGVDSTLKIQPAKLEDSAVYLCASSHRRGNTEAFFGQGTRLTVV.

The chain combines TRBV19 with TRBJ1-4; 9 bases map to TRBD1. Trimming took 6 bases from V and 5 from J; bases not matched to a gene: 10. Germline V lookup: CDR1 LNHDA, CDR2 SQIVND (reference sequence). CDR3 length equals 16 residues. CDR3 in amino acids: CASRPGQGLGNEKLFF. CDR3 sequence (DNA): TGTGCCAGTAGACCGGGACAGGGTTTGGGGAATGAAAAACTGTTTTTT.

The chain uses TRBV12-3 or TRBV12-4 and TRBJ1-2; TRBD1 agrees at 7 bases. CDR3 length: 13 amino acids. V was pared by 8 bases and J by 7 bases, with 10 bases of the junction left unmatched. CDR3 nucleotides: TGTGCCAGCGGGGATGAGGGGGCGCTTGGCTACACCTTC. Translated, it gives CASGDEGALGYTF.

The V and J genes are TRBV27 and TRBJ2-3, with 10 bases lining up with TRBD2. Germline V gives CDR1 MNHEY, CDR2 SMNVEV (reference sequence). V was clipped by 0 bases and J by 5 bases; unmatched bases: 14. The CDR3 runs to 19 residues. This CDR3 reads CASSLSTLAGTSLGDTQYF. DNA of the CDR3: TGTGCCAGCAGTTTATCGACACTAGCGGGGACCTCCCTTGGAGATACGCAGTATTTT.

The V and J genes are TRBV19 and TRBJ1-5; a possible D gene is TRBD1 (6 bases). This CDR3 is built from 15 residues. CDR1 LNHDA and CDR2 SQIVND come from the germline V gene (reference sequence). With 5 bases removed from V and 4 bases from J, the gap between germline ends came to 15 bases. CDR3 amino acids: CASSDGGGLNQPQHF. CDR3 DNA: TGTGCCAGTAGTGACGGCGGGGGCCTGAATCAGCCCCAGCATTTT.

V usage is TRBV19 and J usage is TRBJ2-1; 8 bases are shared with TRBD1. Germline V gene data show CDR1 as LNHDA and CDR2 as SQIVND (reference sequence). This CDR3 region has 12 residues. After removal of 6 bases from V and 12 bases from J, the junction contained 7 bases not matched to a gene. In DNA form, the CDR3 reads TGTGCCAGTAGCGTTTTACAGGGGGGGCAGTTCTTC. It yields the protein CASSVLQGGQFF.

The chain combines TRBV4-1 with TRBJ2-7; 8 bases line up with TRBD2. Unmatched junction bases numbered 8, after V lost 1 base and J lost 3 bases. Germline lookup yields CDR1 MGHRA and CDR2 YSYEKL. This CDR3 contains 16 residues. Here the CDR3 reads CASSQAPGTRVYEQYF. CDR3 coding DNA: TGCGCCAGCAGCCAAGCCCCGGGGACTAGGGTCTACGAGCAGTACTTC.